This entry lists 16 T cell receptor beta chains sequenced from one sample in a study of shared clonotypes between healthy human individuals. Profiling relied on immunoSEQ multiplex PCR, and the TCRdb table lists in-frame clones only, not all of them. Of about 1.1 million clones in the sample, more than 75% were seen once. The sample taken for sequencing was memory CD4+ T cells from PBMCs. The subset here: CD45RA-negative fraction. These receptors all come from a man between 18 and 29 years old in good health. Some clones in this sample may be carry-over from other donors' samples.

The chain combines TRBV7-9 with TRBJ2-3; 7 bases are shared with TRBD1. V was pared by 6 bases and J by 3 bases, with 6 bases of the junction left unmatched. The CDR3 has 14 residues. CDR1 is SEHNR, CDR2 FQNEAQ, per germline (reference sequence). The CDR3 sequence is CASRRQGSTDTQYF. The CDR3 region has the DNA TGTGCCAGCAGACGACAGGGCTCGACAGATACGCAGTATTTT.

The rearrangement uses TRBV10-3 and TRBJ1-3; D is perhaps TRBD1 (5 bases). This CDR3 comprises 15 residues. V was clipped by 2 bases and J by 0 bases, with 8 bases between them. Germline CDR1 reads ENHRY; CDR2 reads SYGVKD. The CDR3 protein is CAISEAGNSGNTIYF. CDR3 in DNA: TGTGCCATCAGTGAGGCAGGGAACTCTGGAAACACCATATATTTT.

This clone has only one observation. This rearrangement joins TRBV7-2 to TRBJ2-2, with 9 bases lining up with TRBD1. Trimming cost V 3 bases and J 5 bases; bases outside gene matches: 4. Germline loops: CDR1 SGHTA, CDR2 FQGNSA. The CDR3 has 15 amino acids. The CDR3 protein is CASSLFGQGTGELFF. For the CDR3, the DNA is TGTGCCAGCAGCTTGTTTGGACAGGGGACCGGGGAGCTGTTTTTT.

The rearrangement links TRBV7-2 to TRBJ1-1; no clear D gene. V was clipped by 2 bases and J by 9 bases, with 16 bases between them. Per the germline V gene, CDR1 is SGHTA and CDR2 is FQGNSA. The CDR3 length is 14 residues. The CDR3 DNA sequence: TGTGCCAGCAGCTTATTCTCTGAGGGCGTGAAAGCTTTCTTT. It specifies CASSLFSEGVKAFF.

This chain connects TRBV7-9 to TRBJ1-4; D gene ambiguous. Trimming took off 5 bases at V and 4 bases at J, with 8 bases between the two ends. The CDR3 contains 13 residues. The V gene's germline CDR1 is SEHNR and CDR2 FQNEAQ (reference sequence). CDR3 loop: CASSLQSNEKLFF. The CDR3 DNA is TGTGCCAGCAGCCTGCAGAGTAATGAAAAACTGTTTTTT.

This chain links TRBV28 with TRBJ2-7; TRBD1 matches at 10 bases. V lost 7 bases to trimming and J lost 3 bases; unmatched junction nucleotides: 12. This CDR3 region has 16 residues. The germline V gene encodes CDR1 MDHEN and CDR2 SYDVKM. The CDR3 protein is CASTDSPGQGLYEQYF. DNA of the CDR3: TGTGCCAGCACCGACTCCCCGGGACAGGGGCTCTACGAGCAGTACTTC.

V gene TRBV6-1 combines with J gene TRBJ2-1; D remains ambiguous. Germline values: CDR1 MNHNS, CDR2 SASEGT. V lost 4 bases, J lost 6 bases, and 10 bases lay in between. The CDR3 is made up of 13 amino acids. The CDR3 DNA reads TGTGCCAGCAGTGTCGGATTGGGCAATGAGCAGTTCTTC. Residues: CASSVGLGNEQFF.

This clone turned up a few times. The CDR3 reads CASSLATDYTEAFF. DNA of the CDR3: TGTGCCAGCAGCTTAGCTACAGACTACACTGAAGCTTTCTTT. This chain links TRBV7-2 with TRBJ1-1; D ambiguous. The V gene lost 0 bases and the J gene lost 3 bases, with 8 bases spanning the gap. The CDR3 consists of 14 residues. Germline V gives CDR1 SGHTA, CDR2 FQGNSA.

CDR3 DNA sequence: TGTGCCAGCAGTTCCCACAGCATGAACACTGAAGCTTTCTTT. It codes for CASSSHSMNTEAFF. J is TRBJ1-1 and V is TRBV28; D unclear. Trimming left V 4 bases short and J 0 bases short, with 9 bases between. Germline CDR1 and CDR2: MDHEN and SYDVKM. This CDR3 comprises 14 residues.

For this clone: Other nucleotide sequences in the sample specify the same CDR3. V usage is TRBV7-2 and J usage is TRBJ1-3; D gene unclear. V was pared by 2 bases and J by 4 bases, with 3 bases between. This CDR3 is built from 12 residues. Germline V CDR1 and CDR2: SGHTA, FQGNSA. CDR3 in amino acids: CASSLTGNTIYF. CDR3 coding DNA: TGTGCCAGCAGCTTAACCGGAAACACCATATATTTT.

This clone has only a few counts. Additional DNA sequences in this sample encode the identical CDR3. CDR3 coding DNA: TGTGCCAGTAGTCTGTTTGGCCGAGGCAATCAGCCCCAGCATTTT. As protein: CASSLFGRGNQPQHF. The chain recombines TRBV19 with TRBJ1-5, with D uncertain. The CDR3 contains 15 residues. V lost 5 bases to trimming and J lost 2 bases, with 13 bases between them. From germline, CDR1 is LNHDA and CDR2 SQIVND (reference sequence).

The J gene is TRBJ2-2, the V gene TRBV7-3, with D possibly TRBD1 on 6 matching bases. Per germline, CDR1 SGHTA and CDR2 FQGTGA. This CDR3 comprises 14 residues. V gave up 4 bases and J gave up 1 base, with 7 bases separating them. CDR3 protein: CASSSTGNTGELFF. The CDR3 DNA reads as TGTGCCAGCAGCTCGACAGGGAACACCGGGGAGCTGTTTTTT.

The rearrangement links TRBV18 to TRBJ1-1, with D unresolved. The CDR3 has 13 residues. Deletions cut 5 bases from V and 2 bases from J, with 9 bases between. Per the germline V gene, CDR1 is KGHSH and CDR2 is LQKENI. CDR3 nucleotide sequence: TGTGCCAGCTCAGCAGACCTAAACACTGAAGCTTTCTTT. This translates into CASSADLNTEAFF.

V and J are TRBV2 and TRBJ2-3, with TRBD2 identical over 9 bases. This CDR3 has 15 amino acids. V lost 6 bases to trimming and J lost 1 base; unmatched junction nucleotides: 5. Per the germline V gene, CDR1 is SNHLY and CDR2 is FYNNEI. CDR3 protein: CASRVAGVGTDTQYF. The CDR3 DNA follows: TGTGCCAGCAGGGTAGCGGGAGTCGGCACAGATACGCAGTATTTT.

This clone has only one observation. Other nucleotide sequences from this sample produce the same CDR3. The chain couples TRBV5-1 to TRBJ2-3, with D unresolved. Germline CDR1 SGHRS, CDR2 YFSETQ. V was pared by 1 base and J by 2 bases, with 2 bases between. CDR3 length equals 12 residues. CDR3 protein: CASSLSTDTQYF. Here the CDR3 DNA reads TGCGCCAGCAGCTTGTCCACAGATACGCAGTATTTT.

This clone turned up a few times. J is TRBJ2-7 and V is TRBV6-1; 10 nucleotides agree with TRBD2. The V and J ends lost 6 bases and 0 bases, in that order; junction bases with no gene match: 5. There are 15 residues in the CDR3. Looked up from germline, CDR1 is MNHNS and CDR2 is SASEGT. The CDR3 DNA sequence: TGTGCCAGCAGAGCCGGGACTAGCGTCTCCTACGAGCAGTACTTC. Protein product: CASRAGTSVSYEQYF.